This T cell receptor (beta chain) was retrieved from a study of identical twins. Study findings and constraints: Within beta out-of-frame sequences, the excess sharing observed between twins was weaker. The abundant beta clonotypes from cord blood had fewer insertions, and memory repertoires had none of this. Out-of-frame TCR alpha sharing observed in monozygotic twins exceeded model estimates.

V was shortened by 4 bases and J by 3 bases, with 16 bases between the two germline ends. Germline CDR1 and CDR2: DFQATT and SNEGSKA (reference sequence). The length of the CDR3 is 15 residues. A note on this clonotype: The target antigen is unknown.

TCRdb fed the 5' RACE reads into MiXCR, producing one record per CDR3 protein. The sample holds approximately 1.8 million distinct CDR3 sequences, about 32% seen once. The sample consisted of cord blood. The receptor was isolated from a newborn girl in good health. This rearrangement joins TRBV20-1 to TRBJ2-1; D is perhaps TRBD2 (5 bases). In DNA form, the CDR3 reads TGCAGTGCTACATCGATAGCGTTAAGCTACAATGAGCAGTTCTTC. It specifies CSATSIALSYNEQFF.